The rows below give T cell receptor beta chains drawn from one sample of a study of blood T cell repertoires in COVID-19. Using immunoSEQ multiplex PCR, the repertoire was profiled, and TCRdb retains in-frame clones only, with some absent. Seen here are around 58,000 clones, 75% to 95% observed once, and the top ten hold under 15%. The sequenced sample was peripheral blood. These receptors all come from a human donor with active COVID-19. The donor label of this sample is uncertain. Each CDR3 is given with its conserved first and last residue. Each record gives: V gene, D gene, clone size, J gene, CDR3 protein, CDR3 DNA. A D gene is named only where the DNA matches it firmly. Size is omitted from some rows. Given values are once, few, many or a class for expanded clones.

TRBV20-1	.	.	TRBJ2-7	CSASRQEQYF	TGCAGTGCTTCTCGACAGGAGCAGTACTTC
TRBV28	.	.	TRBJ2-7	CASSSPPRGEQYF	TGTGCCAGCAGCAGCCCACCCAGGGGCGAGCAGTACTTC
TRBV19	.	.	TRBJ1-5	CASSIITHSNQPQHF	TGTGCCAGTAGTATAATAACACATAGCAATCAGCCCCAGCATTTT
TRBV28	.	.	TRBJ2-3	CASSLTPPGTDTQYF	TGTGCCAGCAGTTTGACTCCGCCGGGCACAGATACGCAGTATTTT
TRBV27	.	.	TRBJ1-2	CASRTATNYGYTF	TGTGCCAGCAGAACAGCCACCAACTATGGCTACACCTTC
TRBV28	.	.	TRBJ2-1	CASSLLAEIYNEQFF	TGTGCCAGCAGTTTATTAGCGGAGATCTACAATGAGCAGTTCTTC
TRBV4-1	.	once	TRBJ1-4	CASSQPGVTNEKLFF	TGCGCCAGCAGCCAGCCAGGGGTGACTAATGAAAAACTGTTTTTT
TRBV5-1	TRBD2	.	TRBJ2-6	CARIGKLAGAGANVLTF	TGCGCCAGAATCGGTAAACTAGCGGGAGCTGGGGCCAACGTCCTGACTTTC
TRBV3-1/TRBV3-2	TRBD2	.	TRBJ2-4	CASSQERTSIQYF	TGTGCCAGCAGCCAAGAAAGGACTAGCATTCAGTACTTC
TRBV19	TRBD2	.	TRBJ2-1	CASLRVSTSGNNEQFF	TGTGCCAGTCTAAGGGTTAGTACTAGCGGGAACAATGAGCAGTTCTTC
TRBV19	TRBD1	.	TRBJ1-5	CASSAAWERQGSNQPQHF	TGTGCCAGTAGTGCCGCGTGGGAGAGACAGGGAAGCAATCAGCCCCAGCATTTT
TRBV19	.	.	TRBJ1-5	CASSIRGRLTGNQPQHF	TGTGCCAGTAGTATACGGGGTAGGTTAACGGGCAATCAGCCCCAGCATTTT
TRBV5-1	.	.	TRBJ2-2	CASSRTLANTGELFF	TGCGCCAGCAGTCGGACACTTGCGAACACCGGGGAGCTGTTTTTT
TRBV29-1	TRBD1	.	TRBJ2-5	CSVRTGYSPETQYF	TGCAGCGTTAGGACAGGGTATTCTCCGGAGACCCAGTACTTC
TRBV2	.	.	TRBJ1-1	CASNSEVNTEAFF	TGTGCCAGCAATTCAGAGGTGAACACTGAAGCTTTCTTT
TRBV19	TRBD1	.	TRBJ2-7	CASSESGTGVSYEQYF	TGTGCCAGTAGTGAATCCGGGACAGGGGTTTCCTACGAGCAGTACTTC
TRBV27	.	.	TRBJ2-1	CASSSPSVRLYYNEQFF	TGTGCCAGCAGTTCCCCTTCCGTGAGATTGTACTACAATGAGCAGTTCTTC
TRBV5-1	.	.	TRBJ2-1	CASSLEGDRNEQFF	TGCGCCAGCAGCTTGGAGGGGGACCGCAATGAGCAGTTCTTC
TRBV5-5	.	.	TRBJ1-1	CASSLAKGENTEAFF	TGTGCCAGCAGCTTGGCCAAGGGGGAAAACACTGAAGCTTTCTTT
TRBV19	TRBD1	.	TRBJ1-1	CASSIDRAGGFMNTEAFF	TGTGCCAGTAGTATAGATCGGGCAGGGGGCTTTATGAACACTGAAGCTTTCTTT
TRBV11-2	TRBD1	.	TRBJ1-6	CASSPRTGGYSPLHF	TGTGCCAGCAGCCCGAGGACAGGGGGCTACTCACCCCTCCACTTT
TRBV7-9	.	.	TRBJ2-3	CASSYQGSTDTQYF	TGTGCCAGCAGCTACCAGGGCAGCACAGATACGCAGTATTTT
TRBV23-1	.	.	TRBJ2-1	CASSQRGRLSYNEQFF	TGCGCCAGCAGTCAACGAGGGCGGCTCTCCTACAATGAGCAGTTCTTC
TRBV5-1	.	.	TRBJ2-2	CASSPTAGLTGELFF	TGCGCCAGCAGCCCCACGGCAGGGCTCACCGGGGAGCTGTTTTTT
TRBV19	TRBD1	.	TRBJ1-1	CARPISSIWTGERYTEAFF	TGTGCCAGGCCGATCAGTAGTATTTGGACAGGGGAGAGGTACACTGAAGCTTTCTTT
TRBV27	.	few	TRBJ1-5	CASRPGGSNQPQHF	TGTGCCAGCAGACCGGGAGGTAGCAATCAGCCCCAGCATTTT
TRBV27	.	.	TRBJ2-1	CASSPLSRSYNEQFF	TGTGCCAGCAGTCCTTTAAGTCGGTCCTACAATGAGCAGTTCTTC
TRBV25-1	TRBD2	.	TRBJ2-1	CAYSSGRAHEQFF	TGTGCCTATAGTAGCGGGAGGGCCCATGAGCAGTTCTTC
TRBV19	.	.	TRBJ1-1	CASSLYTEAFF	TGTGCCAGTAGTTTATACACTGAAGCTTTCTTT
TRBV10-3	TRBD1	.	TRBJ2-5	CAISEGTGRQETQYF	TGTGCCATCAGTGAGGGGACAGGGCGCCAAGAGACCCAGTACTTC
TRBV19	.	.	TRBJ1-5	CASRFEVLGPQHF	TGTGCCAGTAGATTCGAAGTCCTAGGGCCCCAGCATTTT
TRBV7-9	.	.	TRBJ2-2	CASSLLGQLNTGELFF	TGTGCCAGCAGCTTACTTGGACAACTGAACACCGGGGAGCTGTTTTTT
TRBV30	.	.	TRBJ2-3	CAWGRDGTDTQYF	TGTGCCTGGGGGCGGGATGGCACAGATACGCAGTATTTT
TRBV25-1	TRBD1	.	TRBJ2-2	CASSESWTGHAGELFF	TGTGCCAGCAGTGAATCCTGGACAGGGCATGCCGGGGAGCTGTTTTTT
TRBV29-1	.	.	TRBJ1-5	CSVGPGPDQPQHF	TGCAGCGTTGGACCAGGGCCCGATCAGCCCCAGCATTTT
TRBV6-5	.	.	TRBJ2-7	CASSYPGRTYEQYF	TGTGCCAGCAGTTATCCTGGGAGGACATACGAGCAGTACTTC
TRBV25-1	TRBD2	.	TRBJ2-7	CASSDGTSGGYEQYF	TGTGCCAGCAGTGACGGGACTAGCGGAGGATACGAGCAGTACTTC
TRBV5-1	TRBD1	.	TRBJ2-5	CASSLWGLMGTAQETQYF	TGCGCCAGCAGCTTGTGGGGTTTGATGGGGACAGCTCAAGAGACCCAGTACTTC
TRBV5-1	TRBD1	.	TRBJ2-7	CASSYGQGSSYEQYF	TGCGCCAGCAGCTACGGACAGGGGAGTTCGTACGAGCAGTACTTC
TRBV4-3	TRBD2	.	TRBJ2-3	CATATAGGSDTQYF	TGCGCCACCGCGACCGCGGGGGGGTCAGATACGCAGTATTTT
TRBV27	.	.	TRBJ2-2	CASSLTGTYTGELFF	TGTGCCAGCAGTCTAACAGGGACCTACACCGGGGAGCTGTTTTTT
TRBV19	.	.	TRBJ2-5	CASSRGDSPRETQYF	TGTGCCAGTAGTAGGGGGGACTCCCCCCGAGAGACCCAGTACTTC
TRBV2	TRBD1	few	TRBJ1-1	CASRMDRGEAFF	TGTGCCAGCAGGATGGACAGGGGAGAAGCTTTCTTT
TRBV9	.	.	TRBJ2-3	CASSVKAGGTDTQYF	TGTGCCAGCAGCGTAAAAGCGGGCGGCACAGATACGCAGTATTTT
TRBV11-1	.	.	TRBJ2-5	CASSFISGGQETQYF	TGTGCCAGCAGCTTTATCTCCGGGGGCCAAGAGACCCAGTACTTC
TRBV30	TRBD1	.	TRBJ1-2	CAWSGTGYGYTF	TGTGCCTGGTCCGGGACAGGGTATGGCTACACCTTC
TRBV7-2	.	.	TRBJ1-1	CASSLRSNTEAFF	TGTGCCAGCAGCTTGCGTTCCAACACTGAAGCTTTCTTT
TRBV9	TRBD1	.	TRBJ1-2	CASSPGQGAPYGYTF	TGTGCCAGCAGCCCAGGACAGGGGGCTCCCTATGGCTACACCTTC
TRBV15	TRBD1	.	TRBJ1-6	CATSRVWTGTEGVHIF	TGTGCCACCAGCAGAGTATGGACAGGGACGGAGGGGGTCCACATCTTT
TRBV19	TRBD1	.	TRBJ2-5	CASSGTAQETQYF	TGTGCCAGTAGTGGGACAGCGCAAGAGACCCAGTACTTC
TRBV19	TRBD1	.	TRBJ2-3	CASSGTGTGGADTQYF	TGTGCCAGTAGTGGCACCGGGACAGGGGGCGCGGATACGCAGTATTTT
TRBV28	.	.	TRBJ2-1	CASSKSLAGPHEQFF	TGTGCCAGCAGTAAGAGTCTAGCCGGGCCCCATGAGCAGTTCTTC
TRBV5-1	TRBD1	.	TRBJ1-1	CASTETGVVDTEAFF	TGCGCCAGCACCGAGACAGGGGTGGTTGACACTGAAGCTTTCTTT
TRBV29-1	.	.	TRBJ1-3	CSVDYSTGDIYF	TGCAGCGTTGACTACAGTACCGGCGACATATATTTT
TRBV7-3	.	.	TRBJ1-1	CASSLGHPSTEAFF	TGTGCCAGCAGCTTGGGCCACCCGAGTACTGAAGCTTTCTTT